This T cell receptor (beta chain) was captured by sequencing in a study of T cells in Graves' hyperthyroidism and ophthalmopathy. Looked up from germline, CDR1 is MNHEY and CDR2 is SMNVEV (reference sequence). V shed 5 bases, J shed 5 bases, and the junction held 8 bases outside the gene matches. The CDR3 has 14 amino acids. An approximately 10 ml volume of fresh peripheral blood provided the PBMCs. Amplification of TCR beta CDR3 regions used RNA as the template. First-round RT-PCR targeting the TCR CDR3 was performed with the HTBI primer set. TCRdb passed the multiplex PCR reads through MiXCR, listing each CDR3 protein once. The repertoire holds about 350,000 distinct CDR3 sequences, with 14% as singletons. In this sample, this clonotype turned up a few times.

The chain is built from TRBV27 and TRBJ2-5; the match to TRBD2 covers 7 bases. The TCR sequence derives from a woman aged 25-40 years with Graves' hyperthyroidism. Source material: blood. The CDR3 region is CASSPKTSMETQYF. The CDR3 coding sequence is TGTGCCAGCAGTCCCAAGACTAGCATGGAGACCCAGTACTTC.